This T cell receptor beta chain derives from a study of blood T cell repertoires in COVID-19. Study-level information: In each case, the material was cDNA or gDNA derived from T cells, B-cell-depleted T cells, or PBMCs.

Sequencing used immunoSEQ multiplex PCR; TCRdb keeps in-frame clones, though not all of them. The sample records about 20,000 clones, 79% being singletons. The sequence was collected from an elderly man with acute or convalescent COVID-19. Specimen: peripheral blood.

The CDR3 bases are TGTGCCATCAGTGAGCTTCCAGCAACTAATGAAAAACTGTTTTTT. Protein product: CAISELPATNEKLFF. The chain carries TRBV10-3 and TRBJ1-4; D gene uncertain. Germline loops: CDR1 ENHRY, CDR2 SYGVKD. This CDR3 spans 15 amino acids. V shed 2 bases and J shed 0 bases, with 7 bases lying between them.